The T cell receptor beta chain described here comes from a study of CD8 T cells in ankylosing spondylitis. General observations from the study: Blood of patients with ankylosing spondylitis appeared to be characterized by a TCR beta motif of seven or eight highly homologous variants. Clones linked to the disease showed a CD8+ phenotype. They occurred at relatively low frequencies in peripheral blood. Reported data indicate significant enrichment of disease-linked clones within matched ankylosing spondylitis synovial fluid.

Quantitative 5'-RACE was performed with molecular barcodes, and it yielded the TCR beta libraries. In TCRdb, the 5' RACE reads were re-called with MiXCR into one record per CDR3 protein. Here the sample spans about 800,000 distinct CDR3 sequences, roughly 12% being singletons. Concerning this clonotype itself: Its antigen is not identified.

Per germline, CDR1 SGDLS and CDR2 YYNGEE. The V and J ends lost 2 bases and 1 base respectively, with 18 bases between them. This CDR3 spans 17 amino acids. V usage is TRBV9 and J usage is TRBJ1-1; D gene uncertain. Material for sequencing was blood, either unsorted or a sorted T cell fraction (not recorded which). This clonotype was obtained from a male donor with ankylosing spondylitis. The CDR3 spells CASSVSTAFNGNTEAFF. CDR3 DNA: TGTGCCAGCAGCGTGTCGACGGCCTTTAACGGGAACACTGAAGCTTTCTTT.